This T cell receptor (beta chain) was recovered during a study of tissue T cells after allogeneic stem cell transplantation. J gave up 4 bases and V 2 bases, and 13 bases lay outside the gene matches. Germline assignment: CDR1 SQVTM and CDR2 ANQGSEA. This CDR3 is built from 18 residues. This research-autopsy study prospectively enrolled adult allogeneic hematopoietic cell transplant recipients with steroid-refractory graft-versus-host disease. Study results and limitations: Shared clones across patients were few; motif clustering revealed tissue-specific shared signatures. TCR repertoires tracked anatomic similarity, regardless of disease or transplant status.

In this sample, this clone turned up once. Antigen unknown. Libraries were prepared by immunoSEQ multiplex PCR; TCRdb keeps only in-frame clonotypes and omits some of them. Of around 6,800 clones listed, about three quarters were seen once; the top ten hold roughly 14%. The TCR was taken from a male patient aged 60 or older with steroid-refractory graft-versus-host disease after an allogeneic stem cell transplant. Among the T cells, some may be from the graft donor. The chain combines TRBV29-1 with TRBJ2-6, with 8 bases that match TRBD1. The sequencing used skin, collected at autopsy. CDR3 in amino acids: CSVETQGEKTGGANVLTF. The DNA for the CDR3 is TGCAGCGTTGAAACACAGGGGGAGAAAACGGGAGGGGCCAACGTCCTGACTTTC.